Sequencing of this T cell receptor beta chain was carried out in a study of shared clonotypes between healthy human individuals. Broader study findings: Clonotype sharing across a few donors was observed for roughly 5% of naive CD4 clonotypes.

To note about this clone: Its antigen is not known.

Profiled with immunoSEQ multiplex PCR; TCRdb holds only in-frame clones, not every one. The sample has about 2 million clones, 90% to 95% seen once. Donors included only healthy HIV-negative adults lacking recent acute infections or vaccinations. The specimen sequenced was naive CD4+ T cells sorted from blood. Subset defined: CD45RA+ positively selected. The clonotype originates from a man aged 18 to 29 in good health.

The CDR3: CASSLGQSLRGDTQYF. CDR3 DNA sequence: TGTGCCAGCAGTTTGGGACAGAGCCTTCGGGGAGATACGCAGTATTTT. The V and J genes are TRBV2 and TRBJ2-3; 7 bases are shared with TRBD1. Trimming removed 5 bases from V and 5 bases from J; junction bases left unmatched: 13. Germline CDR1 reads SNHLY; CDR2 reads FYNNEI. This CDR3 is built from 16 residues.